The 28 T cell receptor beta chains listed next were all sequenced from one sample in a study of a mutant IDH1 vaccine in newly diagnosed glioma. The antigens of these receptors remain unknown. Time point specified: week 11, during vaccination. Vaccine doses each comprised 300 ug of mutant IDH1 20-mer peptide, with topical imiquimod. Sequenced by immunoSEQ multiplex PCR; TCRdb stores in-frame clones only, minus some. The sample has about 66,000 clones, roughly 83% seen once. The specimen comprised PBMCs, sampled from a glioma patient whose treatment included an IDH1 peptide vaccine. All receptors come from a woman aged 45-59 years with glioma.

In its sample, this clone is medium-sized (0.01 to 0.1%). The V call is TRBV5-1, the J call TRBJ2-3, with TRBD2 identical over 8 bases. Germline assignment: CDR1 SGHRS and CDR2 YFSETQ. The CDR3 consists of 13 residues. After removal of 6 bases from V and 2 bases from J, the junction contained 2 bases not matched to a gene. DNA for the CDR3: TGCGCCAGCACTAGCGGGTCCACAGATACGCAGTATTTT. Protein: CASTSGSTDTQYF. Full variable domain (rest looked up from reference TRBV5-1 and TRBJ2-3): KAGVTQTPRYLIKTRGQQVTLSCSPISGHRSVSWYQQTPGQGLQFLFEYFSETQRNKGNFPGRFSGRQFSNSRSEMNVSTLELGDSALYLCASTSGSTDTQYFGPGTRLTVL.

The CDR3 DNA follows: TGCGCCAGCAGCCAAGATCTTGACTTAGACAATGAGCAGTTCTTC. Its protein is CASSQDLDLDNEQFF. V gene TRBV4-1 combines with J gene TRBJ2-1; D uncertain. Germline CDR1 MGHRA, CDR2 YSYEKL. The CDR3 is 15 amino acids. The V gene lost 0 bases and the J gene lost 5 bases, with 11 bases spanning the gap.

This clone was seen only once. V and J are TRBV7-8 and TRBJ2-7; D is undetermined. The CDR3 totals 15 residues. Germline V lookup: CDR1 SGHVS, CDR2 FQNEAQ. The V end was cut by 0 bases, the J end by 3 bases, with 12 bases between. In DNA, the CDR3 is TGTGCCAGCAGCTTAGCGCAAGACGCAGGCTACGAGCAGTACTTC. This gives the protein CASSLAQDAGYEQYF.

V and J are TRBV2 and TRBJ2-3; TRBD1 is a possible D gene (5 bases). V lost 8 bases to trimming and J lost 7 bases, with 13 bases between them. Germline CDR1 SNHLY, CDR2 FYNNEI. The CDR3 extends over 12 amino acids. The CDR3 DNA is TGTGCCAGCGGGATACAGGCATATACGCAGTATTTT. Translating gives CASGIQAYTQYF.

The chain has TRBV11-3 and TRBJ2-7, with D uncertain. The CDR3 contains 13 residues. The V gene lost 5 bases and the J gene lost 3 bases, with 11 bases spanning the gap. Germline V gives CDR1 SGHNT, CDR2 YENEEA. The CDR3 sequence: CASSQTEFYEQYF. CDR3 coding DNA: TGTGCCAGCAGCCAGACGGAGTTCTACGAGCAGTACTTC. Variable domain in full (rest from reference TRBV11-3 and TRBJ2-7): EAGVVQSPRYKIIEKKQPVAFWCNPISGHNTLYWYLQNLGQGPELLIRYENEEAVDDSQLPKDRFSAERLKGVDSTLKIQPAELGDSAVYLCASSQTEFYEQYFGPGTRLTVT.

The chain has TRBV6-5 and TRBJ1-3, with a tentative D call TRBD1 (6 bases). The CDR3 covers 16 residues. Germline assignment: CDR1 MNHEY and CDR2 SVGAGI. V was clipped by 2 bases and J by 4 bases, with 15 bases between them. CDR3 loop: CASSYRGAGAGNTIYF. CDR3 DNA sequence: TGTGCCAGCAGTTACCGCGGGGCAGGGGCAGGAAACACCATATATTTT.

A few counts support this clone. This rearrangement joins TRBV11-3 to TRBJ2-1, with unresolved D. The CDR3 has 13 residues. V lost 4 bases to trimming and J lost 10 bases, with 14 bases between them. Germline values: CDR1 SGHNT, CDR2 YENEEA. CDR3 in DNA: TGTGCCAGCAGCTCGGACGCGAGTGGAGAGCAGTTCTTC. Translated: CASSSDASGEQFF.

The table lists this clone with a count of one. The rearrangement links TRBV19 to TRBJ2-2; a possible D gene is TRBD1 (5 bases). The ends were cut back, 7 bases at V and 5 bases at J, with 23 bases in the middle. From germline, CDR1 is LNHDA and CDR2 SQIVND (reference sequence). This CDR3 is built from 17 residues. In DNA, the CDR3 is TGTGCCAGTACCGCACGTATCCTGACAGACTCTACCGGGGAGCTGTTTTTT. This translates into CASTARILTDSTGELFF.

This chain uses TRBV7-3 with TRBJ1-2, with D maybe TRBD1 (6 bases). Germline V gives CDR1 SGHTA, CDR2 FQGTGA. CDR3 length: 15 amino acids. V dropped 4 bases and J dropped 5 bases, with 17 bases sitting between them. The CDR3, as DNA: TGTGCCAGCAGCTCGCAGGGATTTAGGGGGTATGGCTACACCTTC. It is translated as CASSSQGFRGYGYTF. Using reference TRBV7-3 and TRBJ1-2 for the parts outside the CDR3, the full variable domain is GAGVSQTPSNKVTEKGKYVELRCDPISGHTALYWYRQSLGQGPEFLIYFQGTGAADDSGLPNDRFFAVRPEGSVSTLKIQRTERGDSAVYLCASSSQGFRGYGYTFGSGTRLTVV.

V is TRBV7-9 and J is TRBJ1-3; D not resolved. This CDR3 region has 15 residues. Germline V gene lookup returns CDR1 SEHNR and CDR2 FQNEAQ (reference sequence). V lost 1 base and J 2 bases, leaving 9 bases between the germline ends. In DNA form, the CDR3 reads TGTGCCAGCAGCTTAGAGTGGTCGACTGGAAACACCATATATTTT. It codes for CASSLEWSTGNTIYF.

The chain uses TRBV30 and TRBJ1-2, with D uncertain. Looked up from germline, CDR1 is GTSNPN and CDR2 is SVGIG (reference sequence). The V and J ends lost 0 bases and 7 bases respectively, with 15 bases between them. The CDR3 sequence is 14 residues long. DNA for the CDR3: TGTGCCTGGAGTGTAGTCCAGCTCAAGGGTGGCTACACCTTC. It specifies CAWSVVQLKGGYTF.

Only one count was recorded for this clone. The V and J genes are TRBV28 and TRBJ1-2; D not certain. Trimming left V 1 base short and J 3 bases short, with 6 bases between. The CDR3 spans 13 residues. Germline CDR1 and CDR2: MDHEN and SYDVKM. The CDR3 is CASSLSEDYGYTF. In nucleotides, the CDR3 is TGTGCCAGCAGTTTATCGGAGGACTATGGCTACACCTTC.

This chain links TRBV7-2 with TRBJ1-1; D ambiguous. V lost 6 bases and J 11 bases, leaving 16 bases between the germline ends. CDR3 length equals 12 residues. Per the germline V gene, CDR1 is SGHTA and CDR2 is FQGNSA. CDR3 protein: CASSPEGPRAFF. CDR3 coding DNA: TGTGCCAGCAGTCCTGAGGGCCCCCGGGCTTTCTTT.

This rearrangement joins TRBV27 to TRBJ2-7, with a weak D call TRBD1 (5 bases). V was pared by 5 bases and J by 3 bases, with 14 bases between. The CDR3 is 14 amino acids. Germline CDR1 reads MNHEY; CDR2 reads SMNVEV (reference sequence). In DNA form, the CDR3 reads TGTGCCAGCAGTATTTCAGGACAAGTCTACGAGCAGTACTTC. Its translation: CASSISGQVYEQYF.

The chain links TRBV9 to TRBJ1-6; D gene unclear. Per the germline V gene, CDR1 is SGDLS and CDR2 is YYNGEE. V was clipped by 0 bases and J by 8 bases, with 12 bases between them. This CDR3 is 15 amino acids long. The CDR3 loop is CASSVESPGDSPLHF. CDR3 DNA sequence: TGTGCCAGCAGCGTAGAATCCCCTGGGGATTCACCCCTCCACTTT.

The chain is built from TRBV7-9 and TRBJ1-2; D gene uncertain. Germline CDR1 and CDR2: SEHNR and FQNEAQ (reference sequence). The CDR3 loop spans 12 amino acids. V shed 5 bases and J shed 4 bases, with 8 bases lying between them. The CDR3 reads CASSPETYGYTF. CDR3 bases: TGTGCCAGCAGCCCAGAGACCTATGGCTACACCTTC.

The rearrangement links TRBV5-5 to TRBJ1-5, with D perhaps TRBD1 (5 bases). CDR3 length: 15 amino acids. The germline gives CDR1 SGHKS, CDR2 YYEKEE (reference sequence). V lost 2 bases and J 1 base, leaving 10 bases between the germline ends. This CDR3 is CASSLGTISNQPQHF. The CDR3 DNA is TGTGCCAGCAGCTTAGGGACGATAAGCAATCAGCCCCAGCATTTT.

The chain uses TRBV19 and TRBJ1-4; unclear D gene. Germline V gene data show CDR1 as LNHDA and CDR2 as SQIVND (reference sequence). CDR3 size: 14 residues. Trimming removed 7 bases from V and 5 bases from J, with 14 bases in between. The chain's CDR3 is CASTGGQANEKLFF. In nucleotides, the CDR3 is TGTGCCAGTACAGGAGGGCAGGCGAATGAAAAACTGTTTTTT.

V and J are TRBV12-5 and TRBJ2-7, with 7 positions matching TRBD1. The CDR3 is made up of 14 amino acids. CDR1 is LGHNT, CDR2 FRNRAP, per germline. J gave up 4 bases and V 1 base, and 4 bases lay outside the gene matches. CDR3 DNA sequence: TGTGCTAGTGGTTTGGGACAGGGTACTTACGAGCAGTACTTC. It yields the protein CASGLGQGTYEQYF. The entire variable domain, with the rest obtained from reference TRBV12-5 and TRBJ2-7, is as follows: DARVTQTPRHKVTEMGQEVTMRCQPILGHNTVFWYRQTMMQGLELLAYFRNRAPLDDSGMPKDRFSAEMPDATLATLKIQPSEPRDSAVYFCASGLGQGTYEQYFGPGTRLTVT.

V usage is TRBV10-3 and J usage is TRBJ1-1; 11 positions agree with TRBD1. This CDR3 is 17 amino acids long. V was clipped by 6 bases and J by 4 bases; unmatched bases: 13. Per the germline V gene, CDR1 is ENHRY and CDR2 is SYGVKD. CDR3 sequence (DNA): TGTGCCATCAGGGATCCCGGGACAGGGGGTTGGGCCACTGAAGCTTTCTTT. Translation gives CAIRDPGTGGWATEAFF.

This chain connects TRBV4-3 to TRBJ1-1; 9 bases fit TRBD1. Germline CDR1 and CDR2: LGHNA and YSLEER. The CDR3 extends over 15 amino acids. V trimming: 3 bases; J trimming: 4 bases; junction bases outside the gene matches: 6. In nucleotides, the CDR3 is TGCGCCAGCAGCCATATGGGACAGGGAAGCACTGAAGCTTTCTTT. Its translation is CASSHMGQGSTEAFF.

The CDR3, as DNA: TGTGCCAGCAGTGATACAGGGTATGGCTACACCTTC. Protein: CASSDTGYGYTF. The chain uses TRBV6-1 and TRBJ1-2, with D tentatively TRBD1 (6 bases). There are 12 residues in the CDR3. CDR1 and CDR2 (germline): MNHNS, SASEGT. The germline V and J ends were trimmed by 3 bases and 5 bases, with 7 bases remaining between them.

The chain joins TRBV19 to TRBJ2-7; 10 bases match TRBD1. There are 14 residues in the CDR3. V lost 5 bases to trimming and J lost 2 bases; unmatched junction nucleotides: 3. Germline V gene data show CDR1 as LNHDA and CDR2 as SQIVND (reference sequence). The CDR3 protein is CASSAGTGAYEQYF. Here the CDR3 DNA reads TGTGCCAGTAGTGCCGGGACAGGGGCCTACGAGCAGTACTTC. Full variable domain (rest looked up from reference TRBV19 and TRBJ2-7): DGGITQSPKYLFRKEGQNVTLSCEQNLNHDAMYWYRQDPGQGLRLIYYSQIVNDFQKGDIAEGYSVSREKKESFPLTVTSAQKNPTAFYLCASSAGTGAYEQYFGPGTRLTVT.

This rearrangement joins TRBV5-5 to TRBJ2-2; D remains ambiguous. This CDR3 has 14 amino acids. Germline values: CDR1 SGHKS, CDR2 YYEKEE (reference sequence). Trimming shortened V by 3 bases and J by 3 bases, and 9 bases separated the two germline ends. The CDR3 protein is CASSSFSDTGELFF. The CDR3 DNA reads TGTGCCAGCAGCTCCTTCAGCGACACCGGGGAGCTGTTTTTT. Filled out from reference TRBV5-5 and TRBJ2-2, the complete variable domain reads DAGVTQSPTHLIKTRGQQVTLRCSPISGHKSVSWYQQVLGQGPQFIFQYYEKEERGRGNFPDRFSARQFPNYSSELNVNALLLGDSALYLCASSSFSDTGELFFGEGSRLTVL.

The chain joins TRBV28 to TRBJ2-7; tentatively, D is TRBD1 (7 bases). Germline values: CDR1 MDHEN, CDR2 SYDVKM. Trimming cost V 3 bases and J 4 bases, with 16 bases left between them. The length of the CDR3 is 15 residues. CDR3 in DNA: TGTGCCAGCAGTTTCCGCGGGACAGTAGATTACGAGCAGTACTTC. Translation: CASSFRGTVDYEQYF.

This chain uses TRBV6-5 with TRBJ2-3, with 11 bases lining up with TRBD2. The CDR3 has 14 residues. The V and J ends lost 6 bases and 6 bases, in that order; junction bases with no gene match: 5. Germline values: CDR1 MNHEY, CDR2 SVGAGI. The CDR3 nucleotides are TGTGCCAGCAGCCGACTAGCGGGGACGGATACGCAGTATTTT. Translating it yields CASSRLAGTDTQYF.

The chain employs TRBV4-1 and TRBJ1-4; no reliable D call. The CDR3 loop spans 16 amino acids. The V gene's germline CDR1 is MGHRA and CDR2 YSYEKL. The V end lost 0 bases, the J end lost 0 bases, and 8 bases lay between the germline ends. In nucleotides, the CDR3 is TGCGCCAGCAGCCAAGAACCGGGCTCAACTAATGAAAAACTGTTTTTT. Its translation: CASSQEPGSTNEKLFF.

V is TRBV7-9 and J is TRBJ1-1; no firm D call. Trimming removed 1 base at V and 1 base at J, with 10 bases between. Per the germline V gene, CDR1 is SEHNR and CDR2 is FQNEAQ (reference sequence). The CDR3 loop spans 15 amino acids. This CDR3 is CASSLDVTRNTEAFF. The CDR3 nucleotides read TGTGCCAGCAGCTTAGACGTGACAAGGAACACTGAAGCTTTCTTT.